These T cell receptor beta chains were read from a single sample in a study of CD8 T cells in ankylosing spondylitis. TCRdb re-derived calls from the 5' RACE reads in MiXCR, one entry per CDR3 protein. The repertoire has under 950,000 distinct CDR3 sequences, 15% to 20% of them found once; the top ten carry 15% to 20%. What was sequenced was blood, either unsorted or a sorted T cell fraction (not recorded which). The source is a male donor with ankylosing spondylitis. CDR3s include the opening cysteine and the closing phenylalanine or tryptophan. D genes are given only for firm matches. Only some rows state a clone size, as once, few, many or a class for expanded clones.

cdr3_length clone_size d_call j_call v_call cdr3_nt cdr3_aa
14 - - TRBJ2-1 TRBV9 TGTGCCAGCAGCCCAGGGGAGGGCTACAATGAGCAGTTCTTC CASSPGEGYNEQFF
16 many - TRBJ2-2 TRBV12-3/TRBV12-4 TGTGCCAGCAGTTCCCTAGGGTGGAAAGACACCGGGGAGCTGTTTTTT CASSSLGWKDTGELFF
17 - TRBD2 TRBJ2-1 TRBV4-1 TGCGCCAGCAGCCACTCTAGCGGGGGCAGCTCCTACAATGAGCAGTTCTTC CASSHSSGGSSYNEQFF
17 once - TRBJ2-1 TRBV13 TGTGCCAGCACCTATAATTGGGGCGGGACGGGCATCAATGAGCAGTTCTTC CASTYNWGGTGINEQFF
12 many - TRBJ1-5 TRBV12-3/TRBV12-4 TGTGCCAGCAGAAGAGGGGGGCAGCCCCAGCATTTT CASRRGGQPQHF
15 - TRBD1 TRBJ2-5 TRBV15 TGTGCCACCAGCAAGGACAGGGTGAAGCAAGAGACCCAGTACTTC CATSKDRVKQETQYF
15 few - TRBJ1-2 TRBV7-9 TGTGCCAGCAGCCGAACGATGGGGACAAACTATGGCTACACCTTC CASSRTMGTNYGYTF
14 many TRBD1 TRBJ1-5 TRBV20-1 TGCAGTGCTAGAGCGGGACAGGTCAATCAGCCCCAGCATTTT CSARAGQVNQPQHF
17 few - TRBJ2-3 TRBV12-3/TRBV12-4 TGTGCCAGCAGTTTAGACGTCGACGGGACCTTCGGGGATACGCAGTATTTT CASSLDVDGTFGDTQYF
12 few TRBD1 TRBJ1-6 TRBV6-5 TGTGCCAGCAGGGAGGACAGGGGACCCCTCCACTTT CASREDRGPLHF
15 - TRBD2 TRBJ2-1 TRBV7-9 TGTGCCAGCAGCCCCGTAGCGGGAGGTTCTTCGGAGCAGTTCTTC CASSPVAGGSSEQFF
15 - TRBD2 TRBJ2-3 TRBV20-1 TGCAGTGCTAACCATCTAGCGGGAGGGGCCGATACGCAGTATTTT CSANHLAGGADTQYF
17 - TRBD1 TRBJ2-7 TRBV5-1 TGCGCCAGCAGCTTGGCGATCGGGACAGGGGGTTCCTACGAGCAGTACTTC CASSLAIGTGGSYEQYF
14 many TRBD1 TRBJ2-7 TRBV5-1 TGCGCCAGCAGCTCTGGACAGGGTCCCTACGAGCAGTACTTC CASSSGQGPYEQYF
15 - TRBD2 TRBJ2-3 TRBV6-5 TGTGCCAGCAGTACCCGACTAGCGGGGGAAGATACGCAGTATTTT CASSTRLAGEDTQYF
15 few - TRBJ1-4 TRBV20-1 TGCAGTGCTAGAGGTGGTGGAATGCCCGGTGAAAAACTGTTTTTT CSARGGGMPGEKLFF
12 - TRBD2 TRBJ2-5 TRBV6-5 TGTGCCAGCGCAAGGGGAGGGGAGACCCAGTACTTC CASARGGETQYF
16 - TRBD2 TRBJ2-3 TRBV20-1 TGCAGTGCTAGGGGGACTAGCGGGAGGGCCGGGGATACGCAGTATTTT CSARGTSGRAGDTQYF
14 - - TRBJ1-2 TRBV19 TGTGCCAGTAACCTGGACCCCCGGAGGCATGGCTACACCTTC CASNLDPRRHGYTF
16 - - TRBJ1-2 TRBV12-3/TRBV12-4 TGTGCCAGCACCCCGATCGAGGCAGGGGCGACTTGGGGCTACACCTTC CASTPIEAGATWGYTF
15 few - TRBJ1-5 TRBV6-2/TRBV6-3 TGTGCCAGCAGTCGCTCCGGGACCGGGGGTCAGCCCCAGCATTTT CASSRSGTGGQPQHF
18 - TRBD2 TRBJ2-1 TRBV9 TGTGCCAGCAGCGCCGGGGAGGGTAGCGGGGGGTTCTACAATGAGCAGTTCTTC CASSAGEGSGGFYNEQFF
14 - TRBD1 TRBJ2-3 TRBV7-6 TGTGCCAGCAGCAAAGGACAGGCCACAGATACGCAGTATTTT CASSKGQATDTQYF
13 many TRBD2 TRBJ2-3 TRBV12-3/TRBV12-4 TGTGCCAGCAGACTAGCGGGCACAGATACGCAGTATTTT CASRLAGTDTQYF
18 - - TRBJ1-2 TRBV21-1 TGTGCCAGCAGCAAAGTCTATCCGGGAAGGACAGTGAACTATGGCTACACCTTC CASSKVYPGRTVNYGYTF
13 - - TRBJ1-1 TRBV12-3/TRBV12-4 TGTGCCAGCAGTTTAGTATTTGAGGACCGCCATTTCTTT CASSLVFEDRHFF
14 - - TRBJ2-6 TRBV7-9 TGTGCCAGCAGCTTAGCGGGGGGGGCCAACGTCCTGACTTTC CASSLAGGANVLTF
14 many TRBD1 TRBJ1-2 TRBV10-3 TGTGCCATCACCGACGGGACAGGGATCTATGGCTACACCTTC CAITDGTGIYGYTF
17 - - TRBJ2-3 TRBV5-1 TGCGCCAGCAGCTTACTCGGGGGTCCGGGGGACACAGATACGCAGTATTTT CASSLLGGPGDTDTQYF
14 - TRBD2 TRBJ2-7 TRBV20-1 TGCAGTGCTAGAGGCCTAGCGGGATTAGGCGAGCAGTACTTC CSARGLAGLGEQYF
15 - - TRBJ2-3 TRBV20-1 TGCAGTGCCACGGCCGGGACTCAAGAGGGAGATACGCAGTATTTT CSATAGTQEGDTQYF
14 - - TRBJ2-1 TRBV7-9 TGTGCCAGCAGCTCTCTCATAGGGGTCGGTGAGCAGTTCTTC CASSSLIGVGEQFF
14 - TRBD1 TRBJ2-7 TRBV5-1 TGCGCCAGCAGCCACCTGGCACAGGGGGGAGAGCAGTACTTC CASSHLAQGGEQYF
15 few TRBD2 TRBJ2-7 TRBV29-1 TGCAGCGTCCGAGGCGAGGCGGGAGGGCCCTACGAGCAGTACTTC CSVRGEAGGPYEQYF
16 - - TRBJ2-3 TRBV29-1 TGCAGCGTTGAAGATCGCACAGGGGAGGTATGGGATACGCAGTATTTT CSVEDRTGEVWDTQYF
15 - TRBD1 TRBJ2-3 TRBV5-1 TGCGCCAGCAGCTTGGCCAGGGGGCGGGGAGATACGCAGTATTTT CASSLARGRGDTQYF
14 - - TRBJ2-5 TRBV3-1 TGTGCCAGCAGCCCCGGATTCCTGGGAGGGACCCAGTACTTC CASSPGFLGGTQYF
14 few - TRBJ2-1 TRBV29-1 TGCAGCGTTGAATGGGCAGACAATGTAAAGGAGCAGTTCTTC CSVEWADNVKEQFF
15 - - TRBJ1-1 TRBV12-3/TRBV12-4 TGTGCCAGCAGTTTCAGGGGTAGATTGGACACTGAAGCTTTCTTT CASSFRGRLDTEAFF
15 once - TRBJ2-1 TRBV6-4 TGTGCCAGCATCCTCTTAGGACCGATTTACAATGAGCAGTTCTTC CASILLGPIYNEQFF
15 - TRBD1 TRBJ2-1 TRBV12-3/TRBV12-4 TGTGCCAGCCTCCCCCCGGGACAGGGGGCGAATGAGCAGTTCTTC CASLPPGQGANEQFF
16 - TRBD2 TRBJ2-3 TRBV10-3 TGTGCCATCAGTGAAGAAGCGGGAGGGAGGACAGATACGCAGTATTTT CAISEEAGGRTDTQYF
17 many - TRBJ1-2 TRBV20-1 TGCAGTGCTAGAGATGAGCAAGGAGGGACGTTCAACTATGGCTACACCTTC CSARDEQGGTFNYGYTF
17 - - TRBJ1-2 TRBV28 TGTGCCAGCAGTTTAATCTCGCCGCAGACACCATCCTATGGCTACACCTTC CASSLISPQTPSYGYTF
14 few - TRBJ2-1 TRBV7-9 TGTGCCAGCACCCCCCCGGAATCCTACAATGAGCAGTTCTTC CASTPPESYNEQFF
14 - - TRBJ2-7 TRBV12-3/TRBV12-4 TGTGCCAGCAGTCCCCGGGTTCCCTCGTACGAGCAGTACTTC CASSPRVPSYEQYF